Listed below are T cell receptor beta chains from one sample, sequenced in a study of molecular identifiers for immune sequencing clone quantification. TCRdb recomputed calls from the PCR reads with MiXCR, one row per CDR3 protein. Of around 480,000 distinct CDR3 sequences in the sample, about 22% were seen once. The sample consisted of naive CD8+ T cells from blood, with Jurkat cell RNA spiked in. The origin of the receptors is a human donor in good health. Some libraries in this study had Jurkat cell RNA spiked in. Both conserved end residues are part of each CDR3. D genes are given only for firm matches. Size is omitted from some rows. Given values are once, few, many or a class for expanded clones.

abundance: many
d_gene: TRBD2
v_gene: TRBV29-1
j_gene: TRBJ2-1
len: 13
CDR3nt: TGCAGCACGGGACTAGCGGGGAACAATGAGCAGTTCTTC
CDR3aa: CSTGLAGNNEQFF

abundance: many
d_gene: -
v_gene: TRBV7-9
j_gene: TRBJ2-6
len: 16
CDR3nt: TGTGCCAGCAGCTCCAACCAGGGGTTAGGGGCCAACGTCCTGACTTTC
CDR3aa: CASSSNQGLGANVLTF

abundance: few
d_gene: TRBD1
v_gene: TRBV5-1
j_gene: TRBJ2-7
len: 13
CDR3nt: TGCGCCAGCAGCCCGACAGGGCCCCTAGAGCAGTACTTC
CDR3aa: CASSPTGPLEQYF

abundance: many
d_gene: TRBD2
v_gene: TRBV20-1
j_gene: TRBJ2-7
len: 14
CDR3nt: TGCAGTGCTAACAGCGAGCGGGAAATCGGTGAGCAGTACTTC
CDR3aa: CSANSEREIGEQYF

abundance: -
d_gene: TRBD1
v_gene: TRBV11-2
j_gene: TRBJ1-6
len: 16
CDR3nt: TGTGCCAGCAGCTTAGCCGGGACAGTCGGTAATTCACCCCTCCACTTT
CDR3aa: CASSLAGTVGNSPLHF

abundance: -
d_gene: TRBD1
v_gene: TRBV9
j_gene: TRBJ1-1
len: 17
CDR3nt: TGTGCCAGCAGCGCGCACCGGGACAGGGCGTTTAACACTGAAGCTTTCTTT
CDR3aa: CASSAHRDRAFNTEAFF

abundance: many
d_gene: -
v_gene: TRBV12-3/TRBV12-4
j_gene: TRBJ2-2
len: 13
CDR3nt: TGTGCCAGCAGTTTATTTGGGACCGGGGAGCTGTTTTTT
CDR3aa: CASSLFGTGELFF

abundance: many
d_gene: -
v_gene: TRBV4-1
j_gene: TRBJ2-7
len: 16
CDR3nt: TGCGCCAGCAGCCAAGGTCTCAGTTCGAGCTCCTACGAGCAGTACTTC
CDR3aa: CASSQGLSSSSYEQYF

abundance: -
d_gene: TRBD2
v_gene: TRBV28
j_gene: TRBJ2-1
len: 15
CDR3nt: TGTGCCTGCAGACAACTAGCGGGAGCCTACAATGAGCAGTTCTTC
CDR3aa: CACRQLAGAYNEQFF

abundance: many
d_gene: TRBD1
v_gene: TRBV20-1
j_gene: TRBJ2-7
len: 15
CDR3nt: TGCAGTGCCTACCTTCCGGGACAGGGGGCCTACGAGCAGTACTTC
CDR3aa: CSAYLPGQGAYEQYF

abundance: -
d_gene: -
v_gene: TRBV29-1
j_gene: TRBJ1-1
len: 12
CDR3nt: TGCAGCGTTGTCGAAGGGAACACTGAAGCTTTCTTT
CDR3aa: CSVVEGNTEAFF

abundance: many
d_gene: TRBD1
v_gene: TRBV27
j_gene: TRBJ1-5
len: 14
CDR3nt: TGTGCCACCGGGGGACAGGGAGGCAATCAGCCCCAGCATTTT
CDR3aa: CATGGQGGNQPQHF

abundance: many
d_gene: -
v_gene: TRBV29-1
j_gene: TRBJ2-7
len: 11
CDR3nt: TGCAGCGTTACCACCAAGGACGGAGAGGGGTTC
CDR3aa: CSVTTKDGEGF

abundance: -
d_gene: -
v_gene: TRBV7-2
j_gene: TRBJ2-7
len: 15
CDR3nt: TGTGCCAGCAGCTTAGATCTTAACAGGGACTACGAGCAGTACTTC
CDR3aa: CASSLDLNRDYEQYF

abundance: many
d_gene: TRBD2
v_gene: TRBV24-1
j_gene: TRBJ2-1
len: 17
CDR3nt: TGTGCCACCAGTGATCCGGGGGGACTAGCGGACTACAATGAGCAGTTCTTC
CDR3aa: CATSDPGGLADYNEQFF

abundance: many
d_gene: -
v_gene: TRBV20-1
j_gene: TRBJ2-7
len: 13
CDR3nt: TGCAGTGCTAGAGCACTAAATGAAGGATCGGAGTACTTC
CDR3aa: CSARALNEGSEYF

abundance: -
d_gene: -
v_gene: TRBV5-1
j_gene: TRBJ2-3
len: 15
CDR3nt: TGCGCCAGCAGCAAACCTCTAGCTGCGGGGGATACGCAGTATTTT
CDR3aa: CASSKPLAAGDTQYF

abundance: many
d_gene: -
v_gene: TRBV14
j_gene: TRBJ2-1
len: 15
CDR3nt: TGTGCCAGCAGCCAAGGGTTTAGCTCCTACAATGAGCAGTTCTTC
CDR3aa: CASSQGFSSYNEQFF

abundance: many
d_gene: -
v_gene: TRBV7-2
j_gene: TRBJ1-5
len: 14
CDR3nt: TGTGCCAGCAGCTTCAGCCCCATGGATCAGCCCCAGCATTTT
CDR3aa: CASSFSPMDQPQHF

abundance: -
d_gene: -
v_gene: TRBV12-3/TRBV12-4
j_gene: TRBJ2-7
len: 15
CDR3nt: TGTGCCAGCAGCCCCCTCGGGATCCTCTCCTACGAGCAGTACTTC
CDR3aa: CASSPLGILSYEQYF

abundance: few
d_gene: -
v_gene: TRBV3-1
j_gene: TRBJ1-3
len: 13
CDR3nt: TGTGCCAGTATGGACAGCTCTGGAAACACCATATATTTT
CDR3aa: CASMDSSGNTIYF

abundance: -
d_gene: TRBD1
v_gene: TRBV27
j_gene: TRBJ1-5
len: 15
CDR3nt: TGTGCCAGCAGATCAACACAGGGGGGTAATCAGCCCCAGCATTTT
CDR3aa: CASRSTQGGNQPQHF

abundance: many
d_gene: -
v_gene: TRBV27
j_gene: TRBJ2-7
len: 15
CDR3nt: TGTGCCAGCAGCATCATCCGGGGTTTCGGTACCGAGCAGTACTTC
CDR3aa: CASSIIRGFGTEQYF

abundance: -
d_gene: -
v_gene: TRBV19
j_gene: TRBJ2-1
len: 15
CDR3nt: TGTGCCAGTAGCCTGGGAACTAGGGGGTTAAATGAGCAGTTCTTC
CDR3aa: CASSLGTRGLNEQFF

abundance: -
d_gene: -
v_gene: TRBV30
j_gene: TRBJ1-1
len: 15
CDR3nt: TGTGCCTGGAGTGATCCGGGACACACGAACACTGAAGCTTTCTTT
CDR3aa: CAWSDPGHTNTEAFF

abundance: many
d_gene: -
v_gene: TRBV6-6
j_gene: TRBJ2-3
len: 16
CDR3nt: TGTGCCAGCAGTTACCCCGAAGCGGGTATCACAGATACGCAGTATTTT
CDR3aa: CASSYPEAGITDTQYF

abundance: few
d_gene: -
v_gene: TRBV6-2/TRBV6-3
j_gene: TRBJ1-1
len: 12
CDR3nt: TGTGCCAGCAGTTTCCCCGAAGCTGAAGCTTTCTTT
CDR3aa: CASSFPEAEAFF

abundance: many
d_gene: -
v_gene: TRBV4-1
j_gene: TRBJ2-7
len: 15
CDR3nt: TGCGCCAGCAGCCAGCAGGGCTCCACTTCCTACGAGCAGTACTTC
CDR3aa: CASSQQGSTSYEQYF

abundance: many
d_gene: -
v_gene: TRBV7-2
j_gene: TRBJ1-1
len: 13
CDR3nt: TGTGCCAGCACCCCGCAGGTGGACACTGAAGCTTTCTTT
CDR3aa: CASTPQVDTEAFF

abundance: many
d_gene: -
v_gene: TRBV7-9
j_gene: TRBJ2-2
len: 15
CDR3nt: TGTGCCAGCAGCCCGCTCCTACTAGCCACCGGGGAGCTGTTTTTT
CDR3aa: CASSPLLLATGELFF

abundance: many
d_gene: -
v_gene: TRBV19
j_gene: TRBJ2-7
len: 13
CDR3nt: TGTGCCAGTAGTGCGGGTCCCTCCTACGAGCAGTACTTC
CDR3aa: CASSAGPSYEQYF

abundance: many
d_gene: TRBD1
v_gene: TRBV12-5
j_gene: TRBJ1-4
len: 18
CDR3nt: TGTGCTAGTGGTTTGGTACTAAGGGACAGGGCAACTAATGAAAAACTGTTTTTT
CDR3aa: CASGLVLRDRATNEKLFF

abundance: -
d_gene: TRBD2
v_gene: TRBV29-1
j_gene: TRBJ2-7
len: 13
CDR3nt: TGCAGCGGGAGACTAGCGGGAGCCTACGAGCGGTACTTC
CDR3aa: CSGRLAGAYERYF

abundance: -
d_gene: -
v_gene: TRBV11-2
j_gene: TRBJ2-1
len: 15
CDR3nt: TGTGCCAGCAGCTTAACTAGGGACCTGAGGAATGAGCAGTTCTTC
CDR3aa: CASSLTRDLRNEQFF

abundance: -
d_gene: -
v_gene: TRBV7-9
j_gene: TRBJ1-1
len: 12
CDR3nt: TGTGCCAGCAGCGGTCGTGGCGGTGAAGCTTTCTTT
CDR3aa: CASSGRGGEAFF

abundance: -
d_gene: -
v_gene: TRBV7-9
j_gene: TRBJ2-7
len: 14
CDR3nt: TGTGCCAGCAGCACAGGAGTAAGGATTTACGAGCAGTACTTC
CDR3aa: CASSTGVRIYEQYF

abundance: -
d_gene: TRBD2
v_gene: TRBV20-1
j_gene: TRBJ2-5
len: 16
CDR3nt: TGCAGTGCTAGAGGGGGGACTAGCGGAGACCAAGAGACCCAGTACTTC
CDR3aa: CSARGGTSGDQETQYF

abundance: -
d_gene: TRBD2
v_gene: TRBV20-1
j_gene: TRBJ2-2
len: 15
CDR3nt: TGCAGTGCGGCTCCCCTAGCGGGAAACACCGGGGAGCTGTTTTTT
CDR3aa: CSAAPLAGNTGELFF

abundance: many
d_gene: -
v_gene: TRBV7-2
j_gene: TRBJ2-1
len: 15
CDR3nt: TGTGCCAGCGCTGATACAGGGATCTCCTACAATGAGCAGTTCTTC
CDR3aa: CASADTGISYNEQFF

abundance: many
d_gene: TRBD1
v_gene: TRBV2
j_gene: TRBJ1-2
len: 15
CDR3nt: TGTGCCAGCAGTGAAGGGCAGGGGGCGAACTATGGCTACACCTTC
CDR3aa: CASSEGQGANYGYTF

abundance: many
d_gene: TRBD2
v_gene: TRBV4-1
j_gene: TRBJ2-3
len: 15
CDR3nt: TGCGCCAGCAGCCCGCGGACTAGCGGGAGAGATACGCAGTATTTT
CDR3aa: CASSPRTSGRDTQYF

abundance: few
d_gene: -
v_gene: TRBV19
j_gene: TRBJ2-5
len: 14
CDR3nt: TGTGCCCTAAACTCCTGGCGCCCCCAAGAGACCCAGTACTTC
CDR3aa: CALNSWRPQETQYF

abundance: many
d_gene: -
v_gene: TRBV30
j_gene: TRBJ2-1
len: 13
CDR3nt: TGTGCCTGGGGGGCCCAGACACCGGATGAGCAGTTCTTC
CDR3aa: CAWGAQTPDEQFF

abundance: -
d_gene: -
v_gene: TRBV30
j_gene: TRBJ2-7
len: 15
CDR3nt: TGTGCCCGGAGTGGCCGACAAGGGGTATTGGACGAGCAATACTTC
CDR3aa: CARSGRQGVLDEQYF

abundance: few
d_gene: -
v_gene: TRBV6-6
j_gene: TRBJ2-7
len: 13
CDR3nt: TGTGCCAGCAGTTACTCTATGGGTTACGAGCAGTACTTC
CDR3aa: CASSYSMGYEQYF

abundance: -
d_gene: TRBD1
v_gene: TRBV2
j_gene: TRBJ1-6
len: 15
CDR3nt: TGTGCCAGCAGGGACCGGGACAGGGATTATTCACCCCTCCACTTT
CDR3aa: CASRDRDRDYSPLHF

abundance: few
d_gene: TRBD1
v_gene: TRBV6-2/TRBV6-3
j_gene: TRBJ1-1
len: 17
CDR3nt: TGTGCCAGCAGCGATGGACAGGGGATGGTCATGAACACTGAAGCTTTCTTT
CDR3aa: CASSDGQGMVMNTEAFF

abundance: many
d_gene: -
v_gene: TRBV7-2
j_gene: TRBJ2-7
len: 13
CDR3nt: TGTGCCAGCAGTTACTGGGGGGAAGGCGAGCAGTACTTC
CDR3aa: CASSYWGEGEQYF

abundance: many
d_gene: -
v_gene: TRBV11-2
j_gene: TRBJ2-7
len: 13
CDR3nt: TGTGCCAGCCGCCCGGACGGGGTAGGGGAGCAGTACTTC
CDR3aa: CASRPDGVGEQYF